This T cell receptor (beta chain) was identified during a study of identical twins. Study-wide results and caveats: Models predicted too little out-of-frame TCR alpha sharing in monozygotic twins.

This clonotype appeared many times. Its target is unknown. Each CDR3 protein gets one entry after TCRdb re-called the 5' RACE reads with MiXCR. Altogether 150,000 or so distinct CDR3 sequences are present, roughly 3.3% being singletons, with the ten largest covering around 8.1%. CDR3 length equals 13 residues. V was shortened by 2 bases and J by 2 bases, with 6 bases between the two germline ends. This clonotype originated in a man younger than 35 in good health. The sequencing input was memory T cells sorted from blood. This rearrangement joins TRBV12-3 or TRBV12-4 to TRBJ1-2; a weak D match, TRBD1 (5 bases). This CDR3 reads CASSLRGNYGYTF. The CDR3 nucleotides are TGTGCCAGCAGTTTACGGGGGAACTATGGCTACACCTTC.